Below, 16 T cell receptor beta chains from the same sample are listed, as sequenced in a study of CD8 T cells in ankylosing spondylitis. General study points: Among TCR beta sequences, a motif of several highly homologous variants appeared characteristic of ankylosing spondylitis blood.

Antigen specificity for these receptors is unknown. TCRdb called the 5' RACE reads again in MiXCR, with one record for every CDR3 protein. The data contain approximately 500,000 distinct CDR3 sequences, roughly 13% of them seen just once; the ten biggest clones take up around 6.8%. Source material: blood, either unsorted or a sorted T cell fraction (not recorded which). These TCRs come from a male donor with ankylosing spondylitis.

The CDR3 DNA reads as TGTGCCAGCAGTAGTAGGGGAAACAACTATGGCTACACCTTC. Translating gives CASSSRGNNYGYTF. The chain carries TRBV13 and TRBJ1-2; perhaps TRBD1 as D (5 bases). CDR3 size: 14 residues. Trimming left V 6 bases short and J 2 bases short, with 13 bases between. Germline CDR1 reads PRHDT; CDR2 reads FYEKMQ (reference sequence).

This clonotype was seen many times. The CDR3 region is CASTPLAGGGRGTQYF. For the CDR3, the DNA is TGTGCCAGCACCCCACTAGCGGGGGGCGGTAGGGGTACGCAGTATTTT. This chain links TRBV12-3 or TRBV12-4 with TRBJ2-3, with 12 nucleotides matching TRBD2. The CDR3 loop spans 16 amino acids. Trimming removed 7 bases from V and 8 bases from J; junction bases left unmatched: 13.

This clonotype was detected ten times or more. V and J are TRBV3-1 and TRBJ1-5; no definite D call. V was pared by 0 bases and J by 4 bases, with 1 base between. CDR3 length: 12 residues. Germline V gene lookup returns CDR1 LGHDT and CDR2 YNNKEL (reference sequence). The CDR3 loop is CASSQDNQPQHF. The DNA of the CDR3 is TGTGCCAGCAGCCAAGATAATCAGCCCCAGCATTTT.

In this sample, this clonotype turned up a few times. The rearrangement links TRBV11-2 to TRBJ2-6; D may be TRBD1 or TRBD2 (6 bases each). V gave up 0 bases and J gave up 6 bases, with 9 bases separating them. The germline V gene has CDR1 SGHAT and CDR2 FQNNGV. The CDR3 extends over 15 amino acids. The CDR3: CASSLDRGPANVLTF. CDR3 nucleotide sequence: TGTGCCAGCAGCTTAGATCGGGGGCCGGCCAACGTCCTGACTTTC.

V and J are TRBV3-1 and TRBJ2-7; D may be TRBD2 (6 bases). There are 13 residues in the CDR3. Trimming left V 4 bases short and J 5 bases short, with 12 bases between. CDR1 and CDR2 (germline): LGHDT, YNNKEL (reference sequence). CDR3 in DNA: TGTGCCAGCAGCCCGGATGGGGGGAACGAGCAGTACGTC. Protein product: CASSPDGGNEQYV.

The chain links TRBV7-9 to TRBJ2-3, with 11 bases matching TRBD2. The CDR3 runs 15 residues. Germline assignment: CDR1 SEHNR and CDR2 FQNEAQ (reference sequence). V lost 2 bases and J lost 4; bases outside the gene matches: 2. DNA for the CDR3: TGTGCCAGCAGCTTAAGGACTAGCGGGTCAGATACGCAGTATTTT. Its translation is CASSLRTSGSDTQYF.

The chain joins TRBV12-3 or TRBV12-4 to TRBJ1-1, with D perhaps matching TRBD1 (5 bases). V lost 7 bases and J 6 bases, leaving 9 bases between the germline ends. The CDR3 is 11 amino acids. In DNA, the CDR3 is TGTGCCAGCACCCCGGGGCCTGAAGCTTTCTTT. It encodes CASTPGPEAFF.

This clonotype was detected only a few times. V and J are TRBV24-1 and TRBJ2-2; D is unresolved. The CDR3 sequence is 14 residues long. The germline V gene encodes CDR1 KGHDR and CDR2 SFDVKD. Trimming removed 7 bases at V and 0 bases at J, with 8 bases between. CDR3 residues: CATSRTSNTGELFF. CDR3 bases: TGTGCCACCAGCCGGACGTCGAACACCGGGGAGCTGTTTTTT.

The chain links TRBV27 to TRBJ2-7; 13 nucleotides line up with TRBD2. J lost 7 bases, V lost 2 bases, and 5 bases had no gene match. CDR3 size: 15 residues. CDR1 and CDR2 (germline): MNHEY, SMNVEV (reference sequence). The CDR3 DNA reads as TGTGCCAGCAGTTTAGGGACTAGCGGGAAGGGTGAGCAGTACGTC. Protein product: CASSLGTSGKGEQYV.

The chain links TRBV5-1 to TRBJ2-1, with D uncertain. Germline V CDR1 and CDR2: SGHRS, YFSETQ. There are 16 residues in the CDR3. Deletions cut 4 bases from V and 5 bases from J, with 19 bases between. The CDR3 sequence is CASSPPWNLGHNEQFF. As DNA, the CDR3 is TGCGCCAGCAGCCCCCCCTGGAATCTCGGCCACAATGAGCAGTTCTTC.

This clonotype appeared many times. This chain links TRBV20-1 with TRBJ2-7, with D uncertain. Germline loops: CDR1 DFQATT, CDR2 SNEGSKA (reference sequence). The CDR3 sequence is 11 residues long. Deletions cut 1 base from V and 4 bases from J, with 5 bases between. CDR3 DNA: TGCAGTGCTAGAGGCCTGTACGAGCAGTACGTC. Translated: CSARGLYEQYV.

The chain uses TRBV20-1 and TRBJ2-5; D unresolved. The germline V gene has CDR1 DFQATT and CDR2 SNEGSKA (reference sequence). The CDR3 length is 14 residues. Trimming took off 4 bases at V and 0 bases at J, with 12 bases between the two ends. CDR3 in DNA: TGCAGTGCTACGGACGCCTGGTACCAAGAGACCCAGTACTTC. Its protein is CSATDAWYQETQYF.

The chain combines TRBV15 with TRBJ1-4; no definite D call. Per the germline V gene, CDR1 is LNHNV and CDR2 is YYDKDF (reference sequence). Trimming removed 2 bases from V and 2 bases from J, with 12 bases in between. This CDR3 has 16 amino acids. The CDR3 nucleotides are TGTGCCACCAGCAGAACTGCCGGGCTGACTAATGAAAAACTGTTTTTT. Translation gives CATSRTAGLTNEKLFF.

The sample holds a few counts of this clonotype. The chain is built from TRBV25-1 and TRBJ2-2, with D hard to call. The V gene's germline CDR1 is MGHDK and CDR2 SYGVNS. The CDR3 contains 15 residues. The germline V and J ends were trimmed by 5 bases and 1 base, with 11 bases remaining between them. The chain's CDR3 is CASSLPDKNTGELFF. DNA for the CDR3: TGTGCCAGCAGTCTCCCGGATAAGAACACCGGGGAGCTGTTTTTT.

The gene calls are TRBV7-9 and TRBJ1-5; D not certain. The V gene's germline CDR1 is SEHNR and CDR2 FQNEAQ (reference sequence). CDR3 length: 16 residues. The V gene lost 2 bases and the J gene lost 0 bases, with 11 bases spanning the gap. The DNA of the CDR3 is TGTGCCAGCAGCTTATCGGTTGGGAATAGCAATCAGCCCCAGCATTTT. Its protein is CASSLSVGNSNQPQHF. Based on the CDR3 plus reference TRBV7-9 and TRBJ1-5, the full variable domain is DTGVSQNPRHKITKRGQNVTFRCDPISEHNRLYWYRQTLGQGPEFLTYFQNEAQLEKSRLLSDRFSAERPKGSFSTLEIQRTEQGDSAMYLCASSLSVGNSNQPQHFGDGTRLSIL.

This chain links TRBV12-3 or TRBV12-4 with TRBJ1-2; D is possibly TRBD1 (5 bases). This CDR3 spans 15 amino acids. V gave up 4 bases and J gave up 1 base, with 13 bases separating them. The CDR3 sequence: CASSSLVGVNYGYTF. The CDR3 region has the DNA TGTGCCAGCAGTTCCCTTGTAGGGGTTAACTATGGCTACACCTTC.